The 32 T cell receptor beta chains given below trace back to one sample, sequenced in a study of T cells in Graves' hyperthyroidism and ophthalmopathy (dated by TCRdb to about 2019). To prepare the library, multiplex PCR was applied. The sample was run on an Illumina HiSeq 2000. TCR beta CDR3 regions were amplified from RNA transcripts. The TCR CDR3 was subjected to a first round of RT-PCR using the HTBI primer set and the Qiagen OneStep RT-PCR kit. The raw public reads went through TCRdb reprocessing: fastp at Q25, MiXCR clone calling, in-frame beta chains kept. Entries are consolidated by CDR3 protein sequence, retaining the most common genes and DNA. For this sample there are about 360,000 distinct CDR3 sequences; roughly 13% appear just once. In total, the top ten clones hold roughly 20% of the sample. The material sequenced was blood. These receptors came from a man aged 30-40 years with Graves' hyperthyroidism that later progressed to Graves' ophthalmopathy.

The sample holds many counts of this clonotype. V usage is TRBV10-3 and J usage is TRBJ1-1; D is uncertain. V was clipped by 7 bases and J by 0 bases, with 6 bases between them. Germline V gene lookup returns CDR1 ENHRY and CDR2 SYGVKD. The length of the CDR3 is 12 residues. The CDR3 region has the DNA TGTGCCATCAAACACTTGAACACTGAAGCTTTCTTT. Translation gives CAIKHLNTEAFF.

This clonotype was counted only a few times. The rearrangement joins TRBV10-3 to TRBJ1-2; TRBD1 matches at 8 bases. The germline V gene has CDR1 ENHRY and CDR2 SYGVKD. This CDR3 region has 11 residues. V gave up 9 bases and J gave up 7 bases; unmatched junction bases: 4. The CDR3 region is CAIQGVRGYTF. The CDR3 DNA reads as TGTGCCATACAGGGGGTTCGTGGCTACACCTTC.

This chain connects TRBV7-9 to TRBJ1-1, with TRBD1 matching 7 bases. Trimming took 1 base from V and 2 from J; bases not matched to a gene: 7. This CDR3 region has 16 residues. The germline V gene encodes CDR1 SEHNR and CDR2 FQNEAQ (reference sequence). This CDR3 reads CASSLESYRGNTEAFF. CDR3 coding DNA: TGTGCCAGCAGCTTAGAGTCATACAGGGGAAACACTGAAGCTTTCTTT. Variable domain in full (rest from reference TRBV7-9 and TRBJ1-1): DTGVSQNPRHKITKRGQNVTFRCDPISEHNRLYWYRQTLGQGPEFLTYFQNEAQLEKSRLLSDRFSAERPKGSFSTLEIQRTEQGDSAMYLCASSLESYRGNTEAFFGQGTRLTVV.

This chain links TRBV9 with TRBJ2-3, with TRBD1 matching over 11 bases. With 0 bases clipped from V and 3 bases from J, the junction kept 6 bases outside the gene matches. CDR1 is SGDLS and CDR2 is YYNGEE in the germline V gene. This CDR3 is built from 17 residues. CDR3 sequence: CASSVGRGQGVTDTQYF. As DNA, the CDR3 is TGTGCCAGCAGCGTAGGTAGGGGACAGGGGGTGACAGATACGCAGTATTTT.

The gene calls are TRBV30 and TRBJ2-3, with D tentatively TRBD1 (5 bases). The ends were cut back, 0 bases at V and 1 base at J, with 11 bases in the middle. Germline V lookup: CDR1 GTSNPN, CDR2 SVGIG (reference sequence). CDR3 size: 15 residues. In DNA, the CDR3 is TGTGCCTGGAGTGTACCTCAGGGTCGCACAGATACGCAGTATTTT. Its protein product is CAWSVPQGRTDTQYF.

The table lists this clonotype with a few counts. The V and J genes are TRBV5-1 and TRBJ2-1; D is undetermined. The germline V and J ends were trimmed by 0 bases and 6 bases, with 7 bases remaining between them. Germline V gene sequence: CDR1 SGHRS, CDR2 YFSETQ. The CDR3 runs to 13 residues. The CDR3: CASSLVGTNEQFF. CDR3 DNA: TGCGCCAGCAGCTTGGTGGGAACCAATGAGCAGTTCTTC.

Only a few counts were recorded for this clonotype. The CDR3 here is CASSQDLGRGKTQYF. CDR3 in DNA: TGCGCCAGCAGCCAAGATCTGGGCAGGGGCAAGACCCAGTACTTC. This chain connects TRBV4-1 to TRBJ2-5; possible D gene TRBD1, 6 bases. V was pared by 0 bases and J by 6 bases, with 14 bases between. Per germline, CDR1 MGHRA and CDR2 YSYEKL. This CDR3 has 15 amino acids.

This clonotype showed up many times. The chain combines TRBV9 with TRBJ1-4, with D hard to call. This CDR3 has 14 amino acids. Per germline, CDR1 SGDLS and CDR2 YYNGEE. With 2 bases removed from V and 7 bases from J, the gap between germline ends came to 12 bases. The CDR3 here is CASSVGPGGEKLFF. Here the CDR3 DNA reads TGTGCCAGCAGCGTCGGCCCCGGAGGTGAAAAACTGTTTTTT.

The V and J genes are TRBV5-5 and TRBJ2-1, with a tentative D call TRBD1 (6 bases). Per germline, CDR1 SGHKS and CDR2 YYEKEE (reference sequence). The CDR3 runs 13 residues. V gave up 3 bases and J gave up 7 bases, with 11 bases separating them. As DNA, the CDR3 is TGTGCCAGCAGCTCAAGGACAGCAAATGAGCAGTTCTTC. Translation gives CASSSRTANEQFF.

Remarks on this clonotype: Since a much larger clone is just one base distant, this may be a read error. The rearrangement uses TRBV30 and TRBJ1-6; D is perhaps TRBD1 (5 bases). The germline V gene encodes CDR1 GTSNPN and CDR2 SVGIG (reference sequence). The CDR3 contains 13 residues. The CDR3 loop is CAWKTGLNSPVHF. In DNA form, the CDR3 reads TGTGCCTGGAAAACAGGCTTGAATTCACCCGTCCACTTT.

There are a few counts of this clonotype. The chain carries TRBV24-1 and TRBJ2-2; D is perhaps TRBD2 (6 bases). Trimming took off 7 bases at V and 4 bases at J, with 18 bases between the two ends. The CDR3 is 16 amino acids. Looked up from germline, CDR1 is KGHDR and CDR2 is SFDVKD. This CDR3 is CATSGLSERATGELFF. The DNA of the CDR3 is TGTGCCACCAGCGGACTCTCGGAGCGGGCCACCGGGGAGCTGTTTTTT.

This chain connects TRBV30 to TRBJ1-4; TRBD1 matches 8 bases. V shed 2 bases, J shed 8 bases, and the junction held 7 bases outside the gene matches. This CDR3 spans 14 amino acids. Germline V gene data show CDR1 as GTSNPN and CDR2 as SVGIG (reference sequence). The CDR3 nucleotides are TGTGCCTGGAGTCGAGACAGGGGAGGGGAAAAACTGTTTTTT. The encoded protein is CAWSRDRGGEKLFF.

In this sample, this clonotype turned up a few times. V gene TRBV20-1 combines with J gene TRBJ2-5; tentatively, D is TRBD1 or TRBD2 (5 bases each). This CDR3 region has 14 residues. CDR1 is DFQATT and CDR2 is SNEGSKA in the germline V gene (reference sequence). Deletions cut 2 bases from V and 5 bases from J, with 15 bases between. The CDR3, as DNA: TGCAGTGCTAGAAACCCGAGGGGCGGGGAGACCCAGTACTTC. It codes for CSARNPRGGETQYF.

This clonotype was recorded many times. The chain carries TRBV3-1 and TRBJ1-2; D call uncertain. The V gene's germline CDR1 is LGHDT and CDR2 YNNKEL (reference sequence). The germline V and J ends were trimmed by 5 bases and 8 bases, with 12 bases remaining between them. This CDR3 contains 12 residues. The CDR3: CASSAMDDGYTF. The CDR3 bases are TGTGCCAGCAGCGCGATGGACGACGGCTACACCTTC.

This clonotype was detected only a few times. The chain combines TRBV9 with TRBJ2-1, with 9 nucleotides matching TRBD2. CDR1 SGDLS and CDR2 YYNGEE come from the germline V gene. After removal of 0 bases from V and 0 bases from J, the junction contained 13 bases not matched to a gene. The CDR3 covers 20 residues. CDR3 loop: CASSVVPGAGGPGSYNEQFF. For the CDR3, the DNA is TGTGCCAGCAGCGTAGTTCCGGGGGCGGGGGGGCCGGGCTCCTACAATGAGCAGTTCTTC.

This clonotype was counted ten times or more. The chain carries TRBV2 and TRBJ1-6; weak D call: TRBD1 (5 bases). This CDR3 is built from 12 residues. Germline loops: CDR1 SNHLY, CDR2 FYNNEI. CDR3 coding DNA: TGTGCTACAAACGACAGAAATTCACCCCTCCACTTT. Translating gives CATNDRNSPLHF.

This clonotype occurred many times. This sequence joins TRBV18 and TRBJ1-2; D remains unclear. The CDR3 runs 12 residues. Per the germline V gene, CDR1 is KGHSH and CDR2 is LQKENI. Trimming left V 3 bases short and J 4 bases short, with 6 bases between. The CDR3 DNA reads as TGTGCCAGCTCACCCCTGTCCTATGGCTACACCTTC. Amino acid sequence: CASSPLSYGYTF.

The CDR3 reads CASSLSSGGATDTQYF. The CDR3 DNA reads as TGTGCCAGCAGTTTATCTAGCGGGGGGGCCACAGATACGCAGTATTTT. The chain links TRBV27 to TRBJ2-3; 11 positions agree with TRBD2. The V gene's germline CDR1 is MNHEY and CDR2 SMNVEV (reference sequence). CDR3 length: 16 amino acids. Germline trimming cut 0 bases from V and 2 bases from J; bases unmatched to any gene: 1.

This chain links TRBV7-9 with TRBJ2-1, with D possibly being TRBD2 (7 bases). The germline V gene has CDR1 SEHNR and CDR2 FQNEAQ (reference sequence). Trimming took off 0 bases at V and 3 bases at J, with 15 bases between the two ends. The CDR3 spans 17 residues. CDR3 region: CASSLAGRGGIYNEQFF. For the CDR3, the DNA is TGTGCCAGCAGCTTAGCGGGGAGGGGGGGAATCTACAATGAGCAGTTCTTC.

This clonotype was detected ten times or more. This sequence joins TRBV5-1 and TRBJ2-3, with 7 bases matching TRBD1. Per the germline V gene, CDR1 is SGHRS and CDR2 is YFSETQ. The CDR3 sequence is 14 residues long. Trimming removed 4 bases from V and 2 bases from J; junction bases left unmatched: 4. The CDR3: CASSGQAHTDTQYF. In nucleotides, the CDR3 is TGCGCCAGCAGCGGACAGGCCCACACAGATACGCAGTATTTT.

V usage is TRBV15 and J usage is TRBJ1-2; D gene unclear. The CDR3 covers 15 residues. V was clipped by 5 bases and J by 3 bases, with 16 bases between them. Germline V CDR1 and CDR2: LNHNV, YYDKDF (reference sequence). The CDR3 DNA follows: TGTGCCACCAGCGCGGCGGTGGGTCCAGACTATGGCTACACCTTC. It specifies CATSAAVGPDYGYTF.

A few counts support this clonotype. This rearrangement joins TRBV18 to TRBJ1-1; D unresolved. The CDR3 spans 16 residues. Germline CDR1 and CDR2: KGHSH and LQKENI. The V gene lost 1 base and the J gene lost 2 bases, with 14 bases spanning the gap. The CDR3 nucleotides are TGTGCCAGCTCACCACTCGATAAGGACGGTAACACTGAAGCTTTCTTT. Protein: CASSPLDKDGNTEAFF.

This clonotype was counted between two and nine times. This chain's CDR3 is CASTRRGDRGSGNTIYF. DNA of the CDR3: TGTGCCAGCACTCGTCGAGGGGACAGGGGTTCTGGAAACACCATATATTTT. The chain employs TRBV13 and TRBJ1-3; 10 bases map to TRBD1. This CDR3 has 17 residues. The germline CDR1 and CDR2 sequences are PRHDT and FYEKMQ (reference sequence). The V gene end was trimmed by 7 bases and the J gene end by 1 base; junction bases not matched to a gene: 10.

In this sample, this clonotype turned up many times. This chain connects TRBV9 to TRBJ1-6; possibly TRBD1 for D (5 bases). Germline values: CDR1 SGDLS, CDR2 YYNGEE. V dropped 3 bases and J dropped 12 bases, with 10 bases sitting between them. The CDR3 consists of 12 residues. The CDR3, as DNA: TGTGCCAGCAGCGCCAGTCAGGGACCCCTCCACTTT. Its translation: CASSASQGPLHF.

Comments on this clonotype: The junction shows a germline mismatch at one end, possibly a read error. The chain couples TRBV12-3 or TRBV12-4 to TRBJ2-2, with 12 bases lining up with TRBD2. This CDR3 is 15 amino acids long. CDR3 amino acids: CASSPTSGGAGEPFF. DNA of the CDR3: TGTGCCAGCAGTCCGACTAGCGGGGGAGCCGGGGAGCCGTTTTTT.

This clonotype was picked up many times. This chain joins TRBV7-9 and TRBJ2-1, with D possibly matching TRBD2 (5 bases). The V gene lost 5 bases and the J gene lost 3 bases, with 8 bases spanning the gap. The germline CDR1 and CDR2 sequences are SEHNR and FQNEAQ (reference sequence). The CDR3 has 13 residues. DNA for the CDR3: TGTGCCAGCAGCATCGGGGACTACAATGAGCAGTTCTTC. Translation: CASSIGDYNEQFF.

This clonotype was seen many times. The V call is TRBV2, the J call TRBJ1-1; 9 bases line up with TRBD1. Trimming removed 1 base from V and 4 bases from J; junction bases left unmatched: 4. This CDR3 contains 15 residues. Germline V gene data show CDR1 as SNHLY and CDR2 as FYNNEI. The CDR3 DNA follows: TGTGCCAGCAGTGAAGAGGGACAGGGCGGCACTGAAGCTTTCTTT. Translated: CASSEEGQGGTEAFF.

This clonotype was seen many times. The chain has TRBV12-3 or TRBV12-4 and TRBJ2-3, with 10 bases that match TRBD2. J lost 3 bases, V lost 4 bases, and 10 bases had no gene match. This CDR3 is built from 17 residues. The CDR3 sequence: CASSSGGAGGRTDTQYF. The CDR3 DNA sequence: TGTGCCAGCAGTTCGGGTGGAGCGGGGGGGAGGACAGATACGCAGTATTTT.

This clonotype was recorded many times. V gene TRBV12-3 or TRBV12-4 combines with J gene TRBJ1-1, with D possibly being TRBD1 (5 bases). The CDR3 is made up of 14 amino acids. V lost 3 bases and J lost 1, with 9 bases in between. CDR3 sequence: CASSFRAGNTEAFF. The CDR3 DNA reads as TGTGCCAGCAGTTTCAGGGCCGGGAACACTGAAGCTTTCTTT.

This chain joins TRBV5-1 and TRBJ1-2; D uncertain. From germline, CDR1 is SGHRS and CDR2 YFSETQ. This CDR3 is 14 amino acids long. The V gene lost 0 bases and the J gene lost 0 bases, with 6 bases spanning the gap. The CDR3 region has the DNA TGCGCCAGCAGCTTGGCAGTCTCTAACTATGGCTACACCTTC. It codes for CASSLAVSNYGYTF.

Worth noting for this clonotype: Just one base apart from a much larger clone, this may be a read error. This rearrangement joins TRBV20-1 to TRBJ1-1, with a possible D match to TRBD1 (6 bases). The V end was cut by 6 bases, the J end by 12 bases, with 20 bases between. Germline V gene sequence: CDR1 DFQATT, CDR2 SNEGSKA (reference sequence). The CDR3 sequence is 12 residues long. The CDR3 DNA reads as TGCAGTGCCGGGGGGGGGGCCCTGGTACCTTTCTTT. Amino acid sequence: CSAGGGALVPFF.

This clonotype was recorded a few times. The chain is built from TRBV10-3 and TRBJ1-5, with D unresolved. Germline loops: CDR1 ENHRY, CDR2 SYGVKD. This CDR3 comprises 14 residues. V was cut by 3 bases and J by 3 bases, with 9 bases left in between. The CDR3 bases are TGTGCCATCAGTGATGAAGGGTTCAATCAGCCCCAGCATTTT. Protein sequence: CAISDEGFNQPQHF.